The TCR beta chain described here comes from a study of intratumoral heterogeneity in liver cancer. Study-level background: Across the full approximately 15-patient cohort, most patients were male and a median age of approximately 63 years was recorded. To investigate intratumor heterogeneity, the study integrated RNA-seq, DNA sequencing, TCR-seq and SNP array data drawn from multiple regions of hepatocellular carcinoma specimens. A total of roughly 72 multiregional samples from about 15 HCC patients, consisting of 50 to 55 tumoral and 20 or so adjacent nontumoral regions, were included in the overall cohort.

Every patient had early-stage hepatocellular carcinoma and went to surgical resection without receiving any prior therapy. None of the sampled areas showed macroscopic evidence of necrosis or hemorrhage. Multiple regions from two patients underwent TCR sequencing (ImmunoSeq). Frozen resection tissue samples were collected at a distance of at least 1 cm from each other. The N label marked samples taken from nontumoral liver tissue adjacent to the tumor. Genomic DNA was isolated from bulk tissue with the DNeasy blood and tissue kit. There are a few counts of this clone. This receptor's antigen is unknown. One base away there is no much larger clone; base qualities are not given. The CDR3 numbers 14 residues from cysteine through phenylalanine. Kept here is only the CDR3 DNA, which spans 42 bases and is read in frame from base 1. Between the V and J ends, shortened by 4 bases and 9 bases respectively, the junction contains 13 bases. CDR1 is given as SGHTA and CDR2 as FQGTGA, both from the germline V gene.

Paper-wide results and their limitations: The authors acknowledged a relatively low patient number and under-sampled tumor-infiltrating lymphocyte representation as limitations.

The immunoSEQ assay was used to sequence TCR beta chain CDR3 regions from genomic DNA. Primers annealing to V and J segments amplified rearranged VDJ segments. Per the original workflow: The ImmunoSeq Analyzer software was used to calculate clonality and richness metrics. To find clones with differing abundance between regions, Fisher's exact test was applied together with a beta-binomial method for extra stringency. What TCRdb holds here is the immuneACCESS table cut down to in-frame rearrangements. Part of the clones is not present; checked against another copy, under half of the missing clones reflect an unresolved V gene, and the others are unexplained. V, J and clone size were drawn from that table, and D and trimming were deduced from the DNA. Within this sample are 5,900 or so clones, with 68% of them counted one time only. About a fifth of the sample rests with the top ten.

The receptor's source is a man aged 65 to 85 with hepatocellular carcinoma. The sequenced sample was tumor-adjacent normal tissue, obtained before any cancer treatment. This chain is built from TRBV7-3 and TRBJ1-6; tentative D gene TRBD1, with 6 bases matching. The CDR3 amino acid sequence is: CASSSTGSASPLHF. DNA sequence: TGTGCCAGCAGCTCGACAGGTTCAGCTTCACCCCTCCACTTT.